What follows are 28 T cell receptor beta chains derived from one specimen sequenced in a study of T cells in localized non-small cell lung cancer. Assay used: immunoSEQ multiplex PCR; TCRdb lists only in-frame clones, some missing. The sample consists of nearly 15,000 clones, roughly 85% of them appearing once. Sequences were derived from peripheral blood, sampled before any cancer treatment. The origin of the receptors is a female donor older than 55 with stage I squamous cell lung carcinoma.

CDR3 in amino acids: CASTFSHQGVSEQYF. In DNA form, the CDR3 reads TGTGCCAGCACTTTTTCCCACCAGGGGGTGAGCGAGCAGTACTTC. The chain couples TRBV28 to TRBJ2-7, with 7 bases aligning to TRBD1. Germline values: CDR1 MDHEN, CDR2 SYDVKM. The J segment lost 6 bases and the V segment lost 7 bases, leaving 15 bases of the junction unmatched. The CDR3 runs 15 residues.

V is TRBV7-2 and J is TRBJ2-7; 12 bases align to TRBD2. V shed 5 bases, J shed 6 bases, and the junction held 8 bases outside the gene matches. Germline V gene sequence: CDR1 SGHTA, CDR2 FQGNSA. The CDR3 spans 15 residues. The CDR3 region is CASSVTSGGRGEQYF. CDR3 in DNA: TGTGCCAGCAGCGTCACTAGCGGGGGGAGGGGCGAGCAGTACTTC.

This clone was observed a single time. The chain is built from TRBV11-2 and TRBJ1-1; weak D call: TRBD1 (6 bases). V gave up 2 bases and J gave up 1 base, with 11 bases separating them. The CDR3 spans 15 residues. The V gene's germline CDR1 is SGHAT and CDR2 FQNNGV. In nucleotides, the CDR3 is TGTGCCAGCAGCTTATCCCCGGGGGCGAACACTGAAGCTTTCTTT. It translates to CASSLSPGANTEAFF.

Note on this clone: Relative to the germline gene, one junction end is altered; a read error may explain this. V and J are TRBV6-1 and TRBJ1-2, with TRBD1 as a possible D gene (6 bases). Germline CDR1 and CDR2: MNHNS and SASEGT. This CDR3 region has 14 residues. This CDR3 is CASSTRQAKYGYTF. In DNA, the CDR3 is TGTGCCAGCAGCACTAGACAGGCTAAGTATGGCTACACCTTC.

The sample holds one count of this clone. V usage is TRBV5-4 and J usage is TRBJ1-2, with D unclear. The germline V gene has CDR1 SGHNT and CDR2 YYREEE (reference sequence). Trimming cost V 0 bases and J 4 bases, with 10 bases left between them. CDR3 size: 14 residues. This CDR3 is CASSLAGSIYGYTF. In nucleotides, the CDR3 is TGTGCCAGCAGCTTGGCAGGTTCTATCTATGGCTACACCTTC.

This clone was found a few times. The J gene is TRBJ2-6, the V gene TRBV6-5; D gene ambiguous. Germline V gives CDR1 MNHEY, CDR2 SVGAGI. V gave up 6 bases and J gave up 2 bases, with 2 bases separating them. CDR3 length equals 12 residues. In DNA form, the CDR3 reads TGTGCCAGCAGGACTGGGGCCAACGTCCTGACTTTC. Residues: CASRTGANVLTF.

The chain is built from TRBV6-6 and TRBJ2-5; a weak D match, TRBD2 (6 bases). V dropped 0 bases and J dropped 5 bases, with 10 bases sitting between them. Germline V gene data show CDR1 as MNHNY and CDR2 as SVGAGI (reference sequence). CDR3 length equals 14 residues. Here the CDR3 reads CASSYSGGGETQYF. The CDR3 DNA is TGTGCCAGCAGTTACTCGGGGGGTGGGGAGACCCAGTACTTC.

This clone has only a few counts. The genes are TRBV10-3 and TRBJ1-1; D might be TRBD1 (5 bases). Trimming shortened V by 3 bases and J by 1 base, and 15 bases separated the two germline ends. Germline lookup yields CDR1 ENHRY and CDR2 SYGVKD. The CDR3 sequence is 16 residues long. The CDR3 reads CAISDPGRAENTEAFF. The CDR3 region has the DNA TGTGCCATCAGTGATCCAGGGCGAGCTGAGAACACTGAAGCTTTCTTT.

The V call is TRBV5-4, the J call TRBJ2-7; 7 bases line up with TRBD2. The CDR3 has 13 residues. V was pared by 3 bases and J by 4 bases, with 4 bases of the junction left unmatched. Germline V lookup: CDR1 SGHNT, CDR2 YYREEE (reference sequence). CDR3 sequence: CASSWGGDYEQYF. The CDR3 DNA sequence: TGTGCCAGCAGCTGGGGGGGAGATTACGAGCAGTACTTC.

The CDR3 region has the DNA TGTGCCAGCAGTTGGGGACAACAAGAGACCCAGTACTTC. This gives the protein CASSWGQQETQYF. V usage is TRBV6-6 and J usage is TRBJ2-5, with D perhaps TRBD1 (6 bases). Germline assignment: CDR1 MNHNY and CDR2 SVGAGI (reference sequence). This CDR3 has 13 residues. Trimming stripped 4 bases from V and 2 bases from J, with 8 bases between.

This clone was detected a few times. V is TRBV19 and J is TRBJ2-1, with D unresolved. Trimming cost V 5 bases and J 5 bases, with 7 bases left between them. The CDR3 contains 12 residues. The germline V gene encodes CDR1 LNHDA and CDR2 SQIVND (reference sequence). The CDR3 nucleotides read TGTGCCAGTAGTGTACAAAACAATGAGCAGTTCTTC. This translates into CASSVQNNEQFF.

The gene calls are TRBV5-6 and TRBJ2-5; D is unclear. The CDR3 loop spans 15 amino acids. Trimming cost V 1 base and J 2 bases, with 12 bases left between them. In germline, CDR1 is SGHDT, CDR2 YYEEEE. The CDR3 is CASSLYLAAQETQYF. As DNA, the CDR3 is TGTGCCAGCAGCTTGTACCTGGCAGCTCAAGAGACCCAGTACTTC. The variable domain in full, with the rest retrieved from reference TRBV5-6 and TRBJ2-5, is DAGVTQSPTHLIKTRGQQVTLRCSPKSGHDTVSWYQQALGQGPQFIFQYYEEEERQRGNFPDRFSGHQFPNYSSELNVNALLLGDSALYLCASSLYLAAQETQYFGPGTRLLVL.

The genes are TRBV7-9 and TRBJ1-2; TRBD1 matches 8 bases. There are 15 residues in the CDR3. V gave up 8 bases and J gave up 2 bases; unmatched junction bases: 10. The germline V gene encodes CDR1 SEHNR and CDR2 FQNEAQ (reference sequence). In DNA, the CDR3 is TGTGCCAGCGGAGGACGTGACAGGGGAAACTATGGCTACACCTTC. Translated, it gives CASGGRDRGNYGYTF. Full variable domain (missing parts from reference TRBV7-9 and TRBJ1-2): DTGVSQNPRHKITKRGQNVTFRCDPISEHNRLYWYRQTLGQGPEFLTYFQNEAQLEKSRLLSDRFSAERPKGSFSTLEIQRTEQGDSAMYLCASGGRDRGNYGYTFGSGTRLTVV.

J is TRBJ2-5 and V is TRBV5-4; D is uncertain. Per the germline V gene, CDR1 is SGHNT and CDR2 is YYREEE (reference sequence). The CDR3 runs to 14 residues. V was pared by 0 bases and J by 4 bases, with 10 bases between. The CDR3: CASSLVGPRETQYF. DNA for the CDR3: TGTGCCAGCAGCTTGGTAGGACCCAGAGAGACCCAGTACTTC.

The gene calls are TRBV9 and TRBJ1-4, with 7 bases that match TRBD1. V was pared by 0 bases and J by 0 bases, with 5 bases of the junction left unmatched. The CDR3 has 17 residues. Germline lookup yields CDR1 SGDLS and CDR2 YYNGEE. CDR3 DNA: TGTGCCAGCAGCGTAGGGACAGGACTTGCAACTAATGAAAAACTGTTTTTT. This translates into CASSVGTGLATNEKLFF.

The gene calls are TRBV19 and TRBJ1-2; D ambiguous. Trimming cost V 5 bases and J 10 bases, with 14 bases left between them. CDR1 and CDR2 from the germline V gene are LNHDA and SQIVND (reference sequence). CDR3 length: 12 residues. CDR3 DNA: TGTGCCAGTAGTCTTAGTGACATTGACTACACCTTC. Its translation: CASSLSDIDYTF.

The chain uses TRBV9 and TRBJ1-1, with D unclear. Trimming took off 5 bases at V and 1 base at J, with 15 bases between the two ends. CDR3 length: 15 amino acids. Germline V gives CDR1 SGDLS, CDR2 YYNGEE. CDR3 DNA: TGTGCCAGCAGTACCGATTGGGATTGGAACACTGAAGCTTTCTTT. It is translated as CASSTDWDWNTEAFF.

V gene TRBV2 combines with J gene TRBJ2-2; 12 nucleotides align to TRBD1. The CDR3 length is 16 residues. The V and J ends lost 4 bases and 1 base, in that order; junction bases with no gene match: 1. CDR1 and CDR2 from the germline V gene are SNHLY and FYNNEI. The CDR3 loop reads CASSGDRGQNTGELFF. The CDR3, as DNA: TGTGCCAGCAGTGGGGACAGGGGGCAGAACACCGGGGAGCTGTTTTTT.

The chain uses TRBV18 and TRBJ1-5, with D uncertain. CDR1 KGHSH and CDR2 LQKENI come from the germline V gene. The CDR3 contains 15 residues. V was shortened by 3 bases and J by 7 bases, with 16 bases between the two germline ends. The CDR3, as DNA: TGTGCCAGCTCACCGGGGAGGGCCCGGGAACAGCCCCAGCATTTT. Its protein product is CASSPGRAREQPQHF.

J is TRBJ2-1 and V is TRBV6-1, with TRBD1 matching 7 bases. The ends lost 6 bases at V and 5 bases at J; junction bases unmatched: 10. CDR1 MNHNS and CDR2 SASEGT come from the germline V gene. CDR3 size: 15 residues. The CDR3 DNA sequence: TGTGCCAGCAGGACCGGGACAGAGACCAACAATGAGCAGTTCTTC. This translates into CASRTGTETNNEQFF.

This clone was counted between two and nine times. The V call is TRBV5-1, the J call TRBJ1-2, with a weak D call TRBD1 (6 bases). V lost 3 bases and J lost 7, with 10 bases in between. This CDR3 is built from 12 residues. CDR1 SGHRS and CDR2 YFSETQ come from the germline V gene. The CDR3 region is CASSYGQSGYTF. The CDR3, as DNA: TGCGCCAGCAGCTATGGACAGAGTGGCTACACCTTC.

V and J are TRBV6-5 and TRBJ1-1; no reliable D call. The germline V and J ends were trimmed by 8 bases and 6 bases, with 19 bases remaining between them. The CDR3 contains 14 residues. The V gene's germline CDR1 is MNHEY and CDR2 SVGAGI. CDR3 DNA sequence: TGTGCCAGCCAAAATCTTCGTGGGCTCCCTGAAGCTTTCTTT. Translated, it gives CASQNLRGLPEAFF.

The chain uses TRBV19 and TRBJ1-5; 9 bases match TRBD1. The trim removed 4 bases at V and 4 bases at J, leaving 8 bases unmatched. Germline loops: CDR1 LNHDA, CDR2 SQIVND (reference sequence). The CDR3 consists of 16 residues. CDR3 in DNA: TGTGCCAGTAGTAGCGACCGGGACAGGGCAAATCAGCCCCAGCATTTT. Its translation: CASSSDRDRANQPQHF.

This rearrangement joins TRBV5-6 to TRBJ2-7; TRBD1 aligns across 8 bases. CDR1 is SGHDT, CDR2 YYEEEE, per germline. The J segment lost 5 bases and the V segment lost 4 bases, leaving 8 bases of the junction unmatched. The CDR3 sequence is 14 residues long. The CDR3, as DNA: TGTGCCAGCAGCGTGACAGGGGTCCAGGACGAGCAGTACTTC. Encoded protein: CASSVTGVQDEQYF.

The chain joins TRBV5-1 to TRBJ1-6, with 12 positions matching TRBD1. This CDR3 has 15 residues. Trimming removed 3 bases from V and 8 bases from J; junction bases left unmatched: 3. Germline V CDR1 and CDR2: SGHRS, YFSETQ. The CDR3 DNA is TGCGCCAGCAGCTCGGGGACAGGGGGCGATTCACCCCTCCACTTT. Amino acids: CASSSGTGGDSPLHF.

A single count supports this clone. The genes are TRBV7-9 and TRBJ1-1, with a tentative D call TRBD1 (5 bases). The CDR3 totals 15 residues. V lost 5 bases and J lost 1, with 14 bases in between. Germline CDR1 and CDR2: SEHNR and FQNEAQ (reference sequence). In DNA form, the CDR3 reads TGTGCCAGCAGCCAAACAGGCCAGGCGAACACTGAAGCTTTCTTT. Translated: CASSQTGQANTEAFF.

The genes are TRBV7-2 and TRBJ2-5; unclear D gene. CDR3 length equals 11 residues. Germline V gene sequence: CDR1 SGHTA, CDR2 FQGNSA. Trimming shortened V by 3 bases and J by 8 bases, and 7 bases separated the two germline ends. The CDR3 DNA reads as TGTGCCAGCAGCTTCCGAGACACCCAGTACTTC. It yields the protein CASSFRDTQYF.

The chain has TRBV9 and TRBJ2-5; TRBD2 matches at 10 bases. With V trimmed by 4 bases and J by 1 base, 4 bases remained unmatched. This CDR3 has 15 amino acids. Germline CDR1 reads SGDLS; CDR2 reads YYNGEE. In DNA, the CDR3 is TGTGCCAGCAGCACCGGACTAGCGGCCCAAGAGACCCAGTACTTC. Translation gives CASSTGLAAQETQYF.